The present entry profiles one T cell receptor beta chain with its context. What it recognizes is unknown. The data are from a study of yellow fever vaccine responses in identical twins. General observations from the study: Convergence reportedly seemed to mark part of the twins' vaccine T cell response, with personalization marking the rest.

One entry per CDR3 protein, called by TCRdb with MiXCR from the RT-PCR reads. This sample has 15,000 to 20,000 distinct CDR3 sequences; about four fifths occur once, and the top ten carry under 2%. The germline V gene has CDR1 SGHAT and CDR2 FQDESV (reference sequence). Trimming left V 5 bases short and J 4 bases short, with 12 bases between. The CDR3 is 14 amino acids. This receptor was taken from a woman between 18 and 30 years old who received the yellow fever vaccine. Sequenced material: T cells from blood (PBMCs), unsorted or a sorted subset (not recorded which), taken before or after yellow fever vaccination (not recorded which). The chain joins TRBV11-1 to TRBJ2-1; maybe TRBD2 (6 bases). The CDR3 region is CASSVPSAYNEQFF. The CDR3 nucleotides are TGTGCCAGCAGCGTACCTAGCGCATACAATGAGCAGTTCTTC.